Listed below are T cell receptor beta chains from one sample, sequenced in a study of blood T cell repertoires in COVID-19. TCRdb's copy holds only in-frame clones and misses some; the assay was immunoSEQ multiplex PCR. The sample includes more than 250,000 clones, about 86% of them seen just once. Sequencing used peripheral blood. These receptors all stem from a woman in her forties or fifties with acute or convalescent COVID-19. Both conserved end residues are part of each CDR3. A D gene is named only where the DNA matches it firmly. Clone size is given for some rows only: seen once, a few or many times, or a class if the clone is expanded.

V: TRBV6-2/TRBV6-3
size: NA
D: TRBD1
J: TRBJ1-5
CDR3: CASSHGTGYSNQPQHF
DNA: TGTGCCAGCAGCCACGGGACAGGATATAGCAATCAGCCCCAGCATTTT

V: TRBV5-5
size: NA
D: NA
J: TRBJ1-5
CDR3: CASSFLGGVNQPQHF
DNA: TGTGCCAGCAGCTTCCTGGGGGGGGTCAATCAGCCCCAGCATTTT

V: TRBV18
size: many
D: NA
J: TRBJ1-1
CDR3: CASSPRPGANTEAFF
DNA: TGTGCCAGCTCACCAAGGCCAGGGGCGAACACTGAAGCTTTCTTT

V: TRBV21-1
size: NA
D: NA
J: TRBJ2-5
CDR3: CAAVAQETQYF
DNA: TGTGCCGCCGTGGCTCAAGAGACCCAGTACTTC

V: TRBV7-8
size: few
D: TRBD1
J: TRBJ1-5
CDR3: CASSLAGGYNQPQHF
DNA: TGTGCCAGCAGCTTAGCAGGGGGCTACAATCAGCCCCAGCATTTT

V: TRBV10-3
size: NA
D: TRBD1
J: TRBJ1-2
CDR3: CAIMRDSQYGYTF
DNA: TGTGCCATCATGAGGGACAGTCAATATGGCTACACCTTC

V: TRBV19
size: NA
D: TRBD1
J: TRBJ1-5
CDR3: CAISRDRDQPQHF
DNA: TGTGCCATATCCCGGGACAGGGATCAGCCCCAGCATTTT

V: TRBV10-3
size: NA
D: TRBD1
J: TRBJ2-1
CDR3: CANSKFDREDEQFF
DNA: TGTGCCAATTCCAAATTCGACAGGGAAGATGAGCAGTTCTTC

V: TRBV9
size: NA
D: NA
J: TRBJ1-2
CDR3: CASSSQGGYGYTF
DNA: TGTGCCAGCAGCTCTCAGGGAGGCTATGGCTACACCTTC

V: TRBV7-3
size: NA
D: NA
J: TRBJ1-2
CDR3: CASSFDGGNGYTF
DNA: TGTGCCAGCAGCTTCGATGGGGGGAATGGCTACACCTTC

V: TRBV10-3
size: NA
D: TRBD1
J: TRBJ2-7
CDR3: CAISESTGGYEQYF
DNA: TGTGCCATCAGTGAGTCGACAGGGGGCTACGAGCAGTACTTC

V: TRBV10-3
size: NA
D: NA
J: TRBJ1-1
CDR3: CAISDNPGRRAFF
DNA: TGTGCCATCAGTGATAACCCTGGAAGGAGGGCTTTCTTT

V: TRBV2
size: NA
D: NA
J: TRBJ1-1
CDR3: CAALGGAENTEAFF
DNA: TGTGCCGCGTTAGGAGGGGCAGAGAACACTGAAGCTTTCTTT

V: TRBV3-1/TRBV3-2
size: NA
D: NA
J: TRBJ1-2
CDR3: CASSRPDGGYTF
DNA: TGTGCCAGCAGCCGGCCCGATGGTGGCTACACCTTC

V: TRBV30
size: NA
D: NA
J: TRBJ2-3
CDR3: CAWRGGETDTQYF
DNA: TGTGCCTGGAGAGGGGGAGAGACAGATACGCAGTATTTT

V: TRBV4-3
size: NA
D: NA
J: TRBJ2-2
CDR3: CASSQDQRELAGELFF
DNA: TGCGCCAGCAGCCAAGATCAACGGGAATTGGCCGGGGAGCTGTTTTTT

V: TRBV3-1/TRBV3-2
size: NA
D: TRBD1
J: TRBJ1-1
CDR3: CASSQERQGAEAFF
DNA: TGTGCCAGCAGCCAAGAGAGACAGGGGGCTGAAGCTTTCTTT

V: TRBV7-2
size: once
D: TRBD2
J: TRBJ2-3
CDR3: CASSLELAGGGDTQYF
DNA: TGTGCCAGCAGCTTAGAGCTAGCGGGGGGGGGAGATACGCAGTATTTT

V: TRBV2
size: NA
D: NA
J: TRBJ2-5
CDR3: CASRGTGRETQYF
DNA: TGTGCCAGCAGGGGTACAGGGCGGGAGACCCAGTACTTC

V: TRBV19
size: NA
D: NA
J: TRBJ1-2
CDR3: CASSIPVAWDKRSGYTF
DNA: TGTGCCAGTAGTATACCTGTGGCCTGGGACAAGCGAAGTGGCTACACCTTC

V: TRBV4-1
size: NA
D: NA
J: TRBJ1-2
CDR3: CASSHPDGVGGGYTF
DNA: TGCGCCAGCAGCCACCCAGACGGTGTGGGGGGTGGCTACACCTTC

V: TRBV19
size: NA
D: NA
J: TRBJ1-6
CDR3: CASSIYQGGYNSPLHF
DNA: TGTGCCAGTAGTATATACCAGGGAGGATATAATTCACCCCTCCACTTT

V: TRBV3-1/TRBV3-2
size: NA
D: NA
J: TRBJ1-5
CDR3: CASSQASGNQPQHF
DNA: TGTGCCAGCAGCCAAGCGAGTGGCAATCAGCCCCAGCATTTT

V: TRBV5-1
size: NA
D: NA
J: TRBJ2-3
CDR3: CASSLGGPGADTQYF
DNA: TGCGCCAGCAGCTTGGGAGGCCCGGGGGCAGATACGCAGTATTTT

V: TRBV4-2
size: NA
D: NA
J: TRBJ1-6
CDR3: CASSQGGGIYNSPLHF
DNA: TGTGCCAGCAGCCAAGGGGGCGGGATCTATAATTCACCCCTCCACTTT

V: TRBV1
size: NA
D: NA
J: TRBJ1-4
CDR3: CTSAKGGINEKLFF
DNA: TGCACCAGCGCCAAAGGAGGTATTAATGAAAAACTGTTTTTT

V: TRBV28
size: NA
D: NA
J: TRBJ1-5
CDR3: CASSLWSQGQGNQPQHF
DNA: TGTGCCAGCAGTTTATGGTCCCAGGGGCAAGGCAATCAGCCCCAGCATTTT

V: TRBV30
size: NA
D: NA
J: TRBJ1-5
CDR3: CAWSVGGQSNQPQHF
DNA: TGTGCCTGGAGTGTAGGCGGGCAGAGCAATCAGCCCCAGCATTTT

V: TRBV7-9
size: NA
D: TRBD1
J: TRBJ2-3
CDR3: CASSLGTGVTDTQYF
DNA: TGTGCCAGCAGCTTAGGGACAGGAGTGACAGATACGCAGTATTTT

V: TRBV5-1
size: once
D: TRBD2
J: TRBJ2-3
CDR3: CASSFSGTSGTSTDTQYF
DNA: TGCGCCAGCAGCTTCAGCGGGACTAGCGGCACTAGCACAGATACGCAGTATTTT

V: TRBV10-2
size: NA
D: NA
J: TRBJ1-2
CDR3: CASSDQGVYGYTF
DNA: TGCGCCAGCAGTGACCAGGGTGTCTATGGCTACACCTTC

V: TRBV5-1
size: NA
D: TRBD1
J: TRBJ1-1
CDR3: CASSADPGGDWYTEAFF
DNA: TGCGCCAGCAGCGCCGACCCAGGGGGCGATTGGTACACTGAAGCTTTCTTT

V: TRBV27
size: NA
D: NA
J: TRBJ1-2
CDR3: CASSRGGSYGYTF
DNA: TGTGCCAGCAGCCGGGGAGGGTCCTATGGCTACACCTTC

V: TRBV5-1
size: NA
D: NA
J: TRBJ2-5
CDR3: CASSRELQETQYF
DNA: TGCGCCAGCAGTAGAGAGTTACAAGAGACCCAGTACTTC

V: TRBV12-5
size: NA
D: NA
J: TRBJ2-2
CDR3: CASGLVPSLELFF
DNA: TGTGCTAGTGGTTTGGTCCCTAGCCTCGAGCTGTTTTTT

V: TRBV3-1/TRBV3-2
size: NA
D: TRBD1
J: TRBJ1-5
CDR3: CASSLAGGASNQPQHF
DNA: TGTGCCAGCAGCCTTGCAGGGGGAGCGAGCAATCAGCCCCAGCATTTT

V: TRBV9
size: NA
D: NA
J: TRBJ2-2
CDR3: CASSVSTGNTGELFF
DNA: TGTGCCAGCAGCGTATCTACAGGGAACACCGGGGAGCTGTTTTTT

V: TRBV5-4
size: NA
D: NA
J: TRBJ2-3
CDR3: CASSYPYRVETDTQYF
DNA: TGTGCCAGCAGCTATCCATACAGGGTGGAGACAGATACGCAGTATTTT

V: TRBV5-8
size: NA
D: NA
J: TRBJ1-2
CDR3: CASSLVAAPNYGYTF
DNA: TGTGCCAGCAGCTTGGTTGCGGCCCCAAACTATGGCTACACCTTC

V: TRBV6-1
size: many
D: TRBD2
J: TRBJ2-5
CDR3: CASSQGLAVESETQYF
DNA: TGTGCCAGCAGTCAAGGACTAGCGGTGGAGTCAGAGACCCAGTACTTC

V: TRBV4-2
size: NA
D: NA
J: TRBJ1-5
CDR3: CASSHTPGGIYSNQPQHF
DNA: TGTGCCAGCAGCCATACCCCGGGGGGGATTTATAGCAATCAGCCCCAGCATTTT

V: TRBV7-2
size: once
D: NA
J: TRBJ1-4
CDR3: CASSFQATNEKLFF
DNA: TGTGCCAGCAGCTTCCAGGCCACTAATGAAAAACTGTTTTTT

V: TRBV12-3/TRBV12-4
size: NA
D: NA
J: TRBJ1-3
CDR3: CASSPFRNTIYF
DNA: TGTGCCAGCAGTCCTTTCCGAAACACCATATATTTT

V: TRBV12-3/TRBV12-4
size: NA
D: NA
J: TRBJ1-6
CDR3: CASSTTGKNLHF
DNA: TGTGCCAGCAGCACCACAGGGAAGAACCTCCACTTT

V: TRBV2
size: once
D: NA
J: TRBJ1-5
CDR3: CASSEGAVSNQPQHF
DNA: TGTGCCAGCAGTGAAGGGGCCGTCAGCAATCAGCCCCAGCATTTT

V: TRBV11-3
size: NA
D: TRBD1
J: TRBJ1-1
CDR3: CASSPRTGGDTEAFF
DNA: TGTGCCAGCAGCCCCCGGACAGGGGGGGACACTGAAGCTTTCTTT